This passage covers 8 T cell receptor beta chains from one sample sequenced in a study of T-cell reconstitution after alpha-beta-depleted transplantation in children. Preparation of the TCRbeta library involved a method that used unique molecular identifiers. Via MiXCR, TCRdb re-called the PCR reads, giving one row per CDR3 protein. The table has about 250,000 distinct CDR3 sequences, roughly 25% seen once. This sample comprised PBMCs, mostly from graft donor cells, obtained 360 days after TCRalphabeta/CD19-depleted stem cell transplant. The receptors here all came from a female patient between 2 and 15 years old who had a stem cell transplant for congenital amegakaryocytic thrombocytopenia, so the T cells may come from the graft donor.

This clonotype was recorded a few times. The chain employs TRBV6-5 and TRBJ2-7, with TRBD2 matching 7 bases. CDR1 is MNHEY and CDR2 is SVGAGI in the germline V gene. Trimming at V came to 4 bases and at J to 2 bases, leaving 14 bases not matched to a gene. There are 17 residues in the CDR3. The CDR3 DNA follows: TGTGCCAGCAGTTTGACCGGGACTAAAAACTCTCCCTACGAGCAGTACTTC. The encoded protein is CASSLTGTKNSPYEQYF.

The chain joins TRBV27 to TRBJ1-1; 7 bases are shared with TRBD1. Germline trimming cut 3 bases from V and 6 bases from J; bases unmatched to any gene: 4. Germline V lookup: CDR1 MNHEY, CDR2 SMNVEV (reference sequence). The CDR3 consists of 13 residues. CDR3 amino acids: CASSFTGDSEAFF. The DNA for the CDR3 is TGTGCCAGCAGTTTTACAGGGGACTCTGAAGCTTTCTTT.

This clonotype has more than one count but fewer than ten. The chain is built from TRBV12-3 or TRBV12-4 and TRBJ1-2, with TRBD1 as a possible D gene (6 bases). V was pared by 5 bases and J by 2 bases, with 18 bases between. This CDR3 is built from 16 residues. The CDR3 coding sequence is TGTGCCAGCAGTCCGCGCCGACAGGTTAGGAACTATGGCTACACCTTC. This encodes CASSPRRQVRNYGYTF.

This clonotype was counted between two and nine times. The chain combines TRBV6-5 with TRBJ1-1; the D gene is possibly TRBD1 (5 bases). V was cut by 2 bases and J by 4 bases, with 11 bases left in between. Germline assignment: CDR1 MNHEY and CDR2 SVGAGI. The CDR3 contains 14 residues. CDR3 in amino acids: CASSYVGPSTEAFF. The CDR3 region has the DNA TGTGCCAGCAGTTACGTGGGACCAAGCACTGAAGCTTTCTTT.

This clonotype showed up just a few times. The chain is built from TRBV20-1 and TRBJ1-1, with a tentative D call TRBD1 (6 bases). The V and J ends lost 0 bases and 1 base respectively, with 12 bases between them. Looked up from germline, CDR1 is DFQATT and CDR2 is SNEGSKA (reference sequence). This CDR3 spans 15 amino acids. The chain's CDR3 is CSARDPGQSNTEAFF. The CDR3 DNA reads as TGCAGTGCTAGAGATCCGGGACAATCGAACACTGAAGCTTTCTTT.

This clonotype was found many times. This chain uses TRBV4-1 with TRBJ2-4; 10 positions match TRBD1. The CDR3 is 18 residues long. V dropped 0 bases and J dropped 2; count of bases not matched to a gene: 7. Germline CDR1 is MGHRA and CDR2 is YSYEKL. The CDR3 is CASSQDWWTGGPKNIQYF. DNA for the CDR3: TGCGCCAGCAGCCAAGATTGGTGGACAGGGGGGCCCAAAAACATTCAGTACTTC.

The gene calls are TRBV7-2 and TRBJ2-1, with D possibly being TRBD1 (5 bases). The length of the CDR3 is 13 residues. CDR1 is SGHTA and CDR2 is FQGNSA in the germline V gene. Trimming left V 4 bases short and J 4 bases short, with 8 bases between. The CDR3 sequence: CASSSNRYNEQFF. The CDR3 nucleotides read TGTGCCAGCAGCTCCAACAGGTACAATGAGCAGTTCTTC.

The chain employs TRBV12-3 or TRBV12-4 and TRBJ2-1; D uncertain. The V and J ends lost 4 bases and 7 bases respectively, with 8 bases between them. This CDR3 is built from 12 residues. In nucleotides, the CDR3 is TGTGCCAGCAGTTCCCAAACGAATGAGCAGTTCTTC. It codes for CASSSQTNEQFF.